Below are 15 T cell receptor beta chains sequenced from a single sample in a study of blood T cell repertoires in COVID-19. Produced via immunoSEQ multiplex PCR; TCRdb's table is partial and in-frame only. The sample holds over 200,000 clones, 80% to 90% seen once. Material: PBMCs or T cells enriched from blood (not recorded which). Receptors originate from a man between 18 and 29 years old who had recovered from COVID-19.

This clone was observed a handful of times. The chain couples TRBV6-5 to TRBJ1-1; D gene unclear. This CDR3 spans 14 amino acids. Germline CDR1 MNHEY, CDR2 SVGAGI. With 0 bases removed from V and 4 bases from J, the gap between germline ends came to 9 bases. The CDR3 loop reads CASSYSRILTEAFF. The CDR3 coding sequence is TGTGCCAGCAGTTACTCGAGAATCCTCACTGAAGCTTTCTTT.

The rearrangement links TRBV28 to TRBJ2-1, with D unresolved. CDR1 and CDR2 from the germline V gene are MDHEN and SYDVKM. The CDR3 loop spans 14 amino acids. The V end was cut by 8 bases, the J end by 0 bases, with 11 bases between. CDR3 sequence reads: CASFPESSYNEQFF. CDR3 coding DNA: TGTGCCAGCTTCCCGGAGAGCTCCTACAATGAGCAGTTCTTC.

This rearrangement joins TRBV19 to TRBJ2-3; a possible D gene is TRBD1 (5 bases). CDR3 length: 15 amino acids. V was clipped by 5 bases and J by 2 bases, with 14 bases between them. Looked up from germline, CDR1 is LNHDA and CDR2 is SQIVND (reference sequence). The CDR3 coding sequence is TGTGCCAGTAGTTCCAATCAGGGCCACACAGATACGCAGTATTTT. Translating it yields CASSSNQGHTDTQYF.

The chain is built from TRBV7-3 and TRBJ2-1; D possibly corresponds to TRBD2 (6 bases). Germline CDR1 reads SGHTA; CDR2 reads FQGTGA. With 2 bases removed from V and 9 bases from J, the gap between germline ends came to 11 bases. The CDR3 is made up of 13 amino acids. The CDR3 region has the DNA TGTGCCAGCAGCTTATTATCGGGAGCTGAGCAGTTCTTC. It translates to CASSLLSGAEQFF.

This clone was counted a single time. The V and J genes are TRBV30 and TRBJ2-3; TRBD2 matches at 7 bases. Germline values: CDR1 GTSNPN, CDR2 SVGIG (reference sequence). The CDR3 runs to 12 residues. The CDR3 region has the DNA TGTGCGTATAGCGGGCCCACAGATACGCAGTATTTT. This translates into CAYSGPTDTQYF.

V and J are TRBV28 and TRBJ2-7, with 8 bases identical to TRBD1. Germline assignment: CDR1 MDHEN and CDR2 SYDVKM. The junction had 5 bases not matched to a gene; V was cut back by 7 bases and J by 0 bases. The CDR3 consists of 14 residues. The CDR3: CASNTGGYSYEQYF. CDR3 DNA: TGTGCCAGCAATACAGGGGGTTACTCCTACGAGCAGTACTTC. Drawing the rest from reference TRBV28 and TRBJ2-7, the complete variable domain is DVKVTQSSRYLVKRTGEKVFLECVQDMDHENMFWYRQDPGLGLRLIYFSYDVKMKEKGDIPEGYSVSREKKERFSLILESASTNQTSMYLCASNTGGYSYEQYFGPGTRLTVT.

V gene TRBV5-1 combines with J gene TRBJ2-3, with D possibly matching TRBD2 (6 bases). The CDR3 is 15 residues long. Germline CDR1 and CDR2: SGHRS and YFSETQ. The V end was cut by 0 bases, the J end by 1 base, with 9 bases between. The CDR3 sequence: CASSLVPGGTDTQYF. CDR3 bases: TGCGCCAGCAGCTTGGTGCCGGGGGGCACAGATACGCAGTATTTT.

This clone has just one count. V and J are TRBV7-4 and TRBJ2-1; D unclear. Germline-derived CDR1 and CDR2 are SGHVT and SQSDAQ. Trimming pared 5 bases from V and 6 bases from J, leaving 8 bases between. The CDR3 runs 12 residues. The CDR3: CASSPTVNEQFF. CDR3 sequence (DNA): TGTGCCAGCAGCCCCACAGTCAATGAGCAGTTCTTC.

This chain joins TRBV19 and TRBJ2-1, with 15 bases that match TRBD2. The CDR3 spans 15 residues. Germline CDR1 LNHDA, CDR2 SQIVND (reference sequence). The trim removed 4 bases at V and 7 bases at J, leaving 2 bases unmatched. CDR3 protein: CASSTGTSGRNEQFF. CDR3 sequence (DNA): TGTGCCAGTAGTACAGGGACTAGCGGGAGGAATGAGCAGTTCTTC.

The V and J genes are TRBV19 and TRBJ2-1, with D possibly being TRBD2 (5 bases). The germline V gene has CDR1 LNHDA and CDR2 SQIVND (reference sequence). V was shortened by 6 bases and J by 9 bases, with 15 bases between the two germline ends. This CDR3 contains 13 residues. The CDR3 sequence: CASRMMASSEQFF. The CDR3 nucleotides are TGTGCCAGTAGGATGATGGCTAGCAGTGAGCAGTTCTTC.

The genes are TRBV27 and TRBJ2-7; D uncertain. The ends were cut back, 1 base at V and 1 base at J, with 5 bases in the middle. Per germline, CDR1 MNHEY and CDR2 SMNVEV (reference sequence). The CDR3 spans 13 residues. DNA for the CDR3: TGTGCCAGCAGTTTATTACAGTCCTACGAGCAGTACTTC. It yields the protein CASSLLQSYEQYF.

This clone was seen a single time. The rearrangement uses TRBV6-5 and TRBJ1-1; a possible D gene is TRBD1 (5 bases). Germline CDR1 and CDR2: MNHEY and SVGAGI. The V and J ends lost 4 bases and 0 bases respectively, with 15 bases between them. The CDR3 length is 16 residues. CDR3: CASSSGGVYMNTEAFF. The CDR3 DNA reads TGTGCCAGCAGTTCAGGAGGGGTGTACATGAACACTGAAGCTTTCTTT.

The chain uses TRBV5-1 and TRBJ1-2, with 9 bases identical to TRBD1. The V gene's germline CDR1 is SGHRS and CDR2 YFSETQ. With V trimmed by 4 bases and J by 1 base, 2 bases remained unmatched. CDR3 length: 14 residues. The CDR3 DNA reads TGCGCCAGCAGCAGGACAGGGGATAACTATGGCTACACCTTC. As protein: CASSRTGDNYGYTF.

The chain combines TRBV2 with TRBJ2-2; maybe TRBD2 (5 bases). CDR3 length equals 14 residues. V dropped 6 bases and J dropped 0 bases, with 8 bases sitting between them. Germline CDR1 SNHLY, CDR2 FYNNEI. The CDR3 loop is CASRAGTNTGELFF. Here the CDR3 DNA reads TGTGCCAGCAGAGCCGGGACGAACACCGGGGAGCTGTTTTTT.

The chain joins TRBV6-5 to TRBJ1-4, with D possibly matching TRBD1 (5 bases). Germline CDR1 reads MNHEY; CDR2 reads SVGAGI. The CDR3 consists of 11 residues. Trimming pared 6 bases from V and 11 bases from J, leaving 10 bases between. The CDR3 DNA follows: TGTGCCAGCAGCTCGGAGGGGAAACTGTTTTTT. It is translated as CASSSEGKLFF.